This TCR beta chain was sequenced during a study of blood T cell repertoires in COVID-19. For the study at large: Whether acute or convalescent, the COVID-19 samples came from the United States, Italy and Spain. T cells, B-cell-depleted T cells, or PBMCs provided the cDNA or gDNA that served as material.

Authors' methods: Researchers report that nucleated cell counts were estimated from reference gene primer amplification. Measured with immunoSEQ multiplex PCR; TCRdb has only the in-frame clones, and not every one. That table gives V, J and clone size, and the DNA gave D and trimming. Altogether roughly 130,000 clones are present, around 90% being singletons, with the ten largest covering about 2.5%. The CDR3 contains 20 residues. The receptor was isolated from a human donor with COVID-19, enrolled during active disease. The donor label of this sample is uncertain. The sample consisted of peripheral blood. The J gene is TRBJ2-3, the V gene TRBV21-1; the tabulated D call, TRBD2, remains unverified against the DNA. TRBV21-1 is tagged as a pseudogene. The CDR3 DNA sequence: TGTGCCAGCAGCGGAAGGACTAGCGGGTGTCCCCGCCCTAGCACAGATACGCAGTATTTT. Amino acids: CASSGRTSGCPRPSTDTQYF.